This TCR beta chain was recorded in a study of CD8+CD57+ T cells in acquired aplastic anemia. Study information: When averaged, DNA from sorted CD4+ and CD8+ cells came to around 3.4 ug.

The CDR3 extends over 17 amino acids. The trim removed 3 bases at V and 4 bases at J, leaving 15 bases unmatched. Germline V gene sequence: CDR1 ENHRY, CDR2 SYGVKD. Genomic DNA, serving as template, underwent TCR beta VDJ and CDR3 profiling. TCRdb passed the reads through MiXCR, listing each CDR3 protein once. The sample has 150,000 to 200,000 distinct CDR3 sequences, 64% seen once. Sample: sorted CD4+, CD8+, or CD8+CD57+ T cells (not recorded which) from PBMCs. The genes are TRBV10-3 and TRBJ2-7, with 7 bases fitting TRBD1. The sequence was obtained from a human donor with severe aplastic anemia or a healthy control (not recorded which). Here the CDR3 reads CAISDRTGEARGYEQYF. In DNA form, the CDR3 reads TGTGCCATCAGTGACCGGACAGGCGAAGCTCGAGGGTACGAGCAGTACTTC.